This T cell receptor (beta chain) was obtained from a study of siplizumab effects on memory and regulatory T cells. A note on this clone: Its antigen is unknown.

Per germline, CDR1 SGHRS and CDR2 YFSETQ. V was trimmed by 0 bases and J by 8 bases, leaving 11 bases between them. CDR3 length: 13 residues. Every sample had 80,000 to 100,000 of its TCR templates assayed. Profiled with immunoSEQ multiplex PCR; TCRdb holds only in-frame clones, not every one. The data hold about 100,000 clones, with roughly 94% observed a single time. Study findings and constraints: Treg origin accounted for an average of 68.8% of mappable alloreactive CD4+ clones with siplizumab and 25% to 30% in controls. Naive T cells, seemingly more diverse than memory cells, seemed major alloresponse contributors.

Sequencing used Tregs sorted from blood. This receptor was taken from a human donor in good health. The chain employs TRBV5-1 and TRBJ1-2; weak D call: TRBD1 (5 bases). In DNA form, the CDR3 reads TGCGCCAGCAGCTTGGTAACAGGTTACGGCTACACCTTC. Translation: CASSLVTGYGYTF.